One T cell receptor beta chain is described in this entry. Its antigen is as yet unknown. The V gene end was trimmed by 5 bases and the J gene end by 3 bases; junction bases not matched to a gene: 1. CDR3 size: 14 residues. Looked up from germline, CDR1 is MNHEY and CDR2 is SVGAGI. Libraries were prepared by immunoSEQ multiplex PCR; TCRdb keeps only in-frame clonotypes and omits some of them. Of approximately 940,000 clones in the sample, approximately 76% are singletons; the top ten hold approximately 1.5%. The data were taken from a study of shared clonotypes between healthy human individuals. The study, taken as a whole, reports: Generation probabilities were higher for clonotypes shared across all four sorted-subset donors than for unshared ones. Estimated richness was generally greater in naive than memory subsets.

Sequenced material: memory CD4+ T cells sorted from blood. The subset is: CD45RA-negative fraction. The V gene is TRBV6-5, the J gene TRBJ2-2; 9 bases line up with TRBD1. The source of this sequence is a man younger than 30 in good health. The DNA for the CDR3 is TGTGCCAGCAGTCGGGACAGGGACACCGGGGAGCTGTTTTTT. This translates into CASSRDRDTGELFF.